This T cell receptor (beta chain) was identified during a study of CD8 T cells in Susac syndrome. Each multiple sclerosis control was a treatment-naive patient with relapsing-remitting disease that was either stable or active. CDR1 and CDR2 from the germline V gene are SQVTM and ANQGSEA. Trimming cost V 6 bases and J 0 bases, with 14 bases left between them. This CDR3 spans 14 amino acids. RNA in amounts of roughly 0.5 to 1 ug was reverse transcribed with random hexamers. Via MiXCR, TCRdb re-called the immunoSEQ multiplex PCR reads, giving one row per CDR3 protein. The table records 150,000 to 200,000 distinct CDR3 sequences, about 94% of them present only once.

The specimen sequenced was CD4+ T cells from PBMCs. This TCR derives from a human donor with multiple sclerosis. The gene calls are TRBV29-1 and TRBJ1-2; tentatively, D is TRBD1 (6 bases). Here the CDR3 DNA reads TGCAGCGTCCAGACAGGCCTCCCTAACTATGGCTACACCTTC. Translating gives CSVQTGLPNYGYTF.